This T cell receptor beta chain was recorded in a study of blood T cell repertoires in COVID-19. Background on the study: T cells, B-cell-depleted T cells, or PBMCs provided the cDNA or gDNA that served as material.

Germline V lookup: CDR1 MGHRA, CDR2 YSYEKL. J lost 6 bases, V lost 5 bases, and 5 bases had no gene match. The CDR3 runs 14 residues. Source study methods: Using reference gene primer amplification, nucleated cell counts were estimated. Sequencing was performed with immunoSEQ multiplex PCR; in TCRdb, only in-frame clones are kept and a portion is missing. The D gene and trimming were derived from the DNA, and the V and J assignments and clone size from that table. This repertoire shows a few hundred thousand clones, more than 85% found once; its top ten account for under 9.5%. What was sequenced was PBMCs or T cells enriched from blood (not recorded which). The TCR was taken from a man aged 35 to 55 who had recovered from COVID-19. The chain employs TRBV4-1 and TRBJ2-7; 12 bases are shared with TRBD2. As DNA, the CDR3 is TGCGCCAGCAGCAAAGGACTAGCGGGACGCGAGCAGTACTTC. The encoded protein is CASSKGLAGREQYF.